This T cell receptor (beta chain) emerged from a study of blood T cell repertoires in COVID-19. Study at large: Material from acute and convalescent COVID-19 was sourced from the United States, Italy and Spain.

The CDR3 runs to 15 residues. V lost 6 bases, J lost 5 bases, and 19 bases lay in between. The germline CDR1 and CDR2 sequences are MDHEN and SYDVKM. Per the authors' pipeline: Scientists estimated how many nucleated cells there were by amplifying reference gene primers. Using immunoSEQ multiplex PCR, the repertoire was profiled, and TCRdb retains in-frame clones only, with some absent. The DNA was the basis for D and trimming; V, J and clone size are from that table. The sample shows about 180,000 clones, around 85% of them seen only once. The source of this sequence is a person between 65 and 80 years old with COVID-19, enrolled during active disease. The chain links TRBV28 to TRBJ2-5, with D possibly being TRBD2 (5 bases). Sequencing was done on a sample of peripheral blood. DNA of the CDR3: TGTGCCAGCAGCATTCCGCTCGGGCGCGGGGAGACCCAGTACTTC. Protein: CASSIPLGRGETQYF.